The 10 T cell receptor beta chains below come from one sample, sequenced in a study of T-cell memory formation after mild COVID-19. TCRdb recomputed calls from the 5' RACE reads with MiXCR, one row per CDR3 protein. Seen here are about 320,000 distinct CDR3 sequences, roughly an eighth observed once, and the top ten hold under 25%. The sample consisted of PBMCs or a T cell subset sorted from them (not recorded which). The source is a man aged 18 to 30 who had mild COVID-19 (a few samples of this study predate the infection). Cell type and time point are not known.

The chain links TRBV19 to TRBJ2-3, with 9 bases fitting TRBD1. V lost 4 bases to trimming and J lost 2 bases; unmatched junction nucleotides: 10. The CDR3 consists of 17 residues. Germline CDR1 and CDR2: LNHDA and SQIVND (reference sequence). The CDR3 DNA reads TGTGCCAGTAGTACCTTGACAGGGGGTGTGGACACAGATACGCAGTATTTT. Translating gives CASSTLTGGVDTDTQYF.

This clonotype turned up a few times. V usage is TRBV15 and J usage is TRBJ1-2, with D uncertain. In germline, CDR1 is LNHNV, CDR2 YYDKDF (reference sequence). The CDR3 is made up of 13 amino acids. V was cut by 3 bases and J by 4 bases, with 9 bases left in between. The CDR3 region is CATSREGGYGYTF. The CDR3 bases are TGTGCCACCAGCAGGGAGGGAGGCTATGGCTACACCTTC. The complete variable domain, with remaining parts taken from reference TRBV15 and TRBJ1-2, reads DAMVIQNPRYQVTQFGKPVTLSCSQTLNHNVMYWYQQKSSQAPKLLFHYYDKDFNNEADTPDNFQSRRPNTSFCFLDIRSPGLGDTAMYLCATSREGGYGYTFGSGTRLTVV.

V usage is TRBV25-1 and J usage is TRBJ1-1; unclear D gene. Germline loops: CDR1 MGHDK, CDR2 SYGVNS. Trimming stripped 3 bases from V and 9 bases from J, with 11 bases between. This CDR3 region has 12 residues. The CDR3 is CASSDFGEQAFF. CDR3 sequence (DNA): TGTGCCAGCAGTGACTTTGGGGAGCAAGCTTTCTTT. Full variable domain (remainder filled in from reference TRBV25-1 and TRBJ1-1): EADIYQTPRYLVIGTGKKITLECSQTMGHDKMYWYQQDPGMELHLIHYSYGVNSTEKGDLSSESTVSRIRTEHFPLTLESARPSHTSQYLCASSDFGEQAFFGQGTRLTVV.

This clonotype has at least ten counts. V is TRBV10-3 and J is TRBJ2-1, with D tentatively TRBD1 (5 bases). V gave up 10 bases and J gave up 8 bases, with 21 bases separating them. Germline-derived CDR1 and CDR2 are ENHRY and SYGVKD. The CDR3 extends over 14 amino acids. CDR3 sequence (DNA): TGTGCCACTACCTCCAGGGCTGTAGACGATGAGCAGTTCTTC. This encodes CATTSRAVDDEQFF.

The genes are TRBV7-9 and TRBJ2-5; 9 positions match TRBD1. The CDR3 has 14 residues. Per the germline V gene, CDR1 is SEHNR and CDR2 is FQNEAQ (reference sequence). V was clipped by 5 bases and J by 7 bases; unmatched bases: 8. CDR3 amino acids: CASSTQGASGTQYF. As DNA, the CDR3 is TGTGCCAGCAGCACACAGGGGGCGTCGGGGACCCAGTACTTC.

There are many counts of this clonotype. The chain carries TRBV7-9 and TRBJ2-5; D is perhaps TRBD2 (5 bases). CDR1 is SEHNR and CDR2 is FQNEAQ in the germline V gene (reference sequence). There are 12 residues in the CDR3. The V and J ends lost 4 bases and 5 bases respectively, with 8 bases between them. DNA for the CDR3: TGTGCCAGCAGCTCGGAGGTGGAGACCCAGTACTTC. Translated, it gives CASSSEVETQYF.

This clonotype was counted many times. The rearrangement links TRBV6-5 to TRBJ1-1; D unclear. This CDR3 has 12 residues. Trimming removed 5 bases at V and 0 bases at J, with 4 bases between. Looked up from germline, CDR1 is MNHEY and CDR2 is SVGAGI. CDR3 bases: TGTGCCAGCAGTCAACTGAACACTGAAGCTTTCTTT. This encodes CASSQLNTEAFF.

This chain links TRBV29-1 with TRBJ2-2, with D possibly called TRBD1 or TRBD2 (6 bases each). CDR3 length equals 14 residues. V was pared by 7 bases and J by 3 bases, with 15 bases between. Germline V CDR1 and CDR2: SQVTM, ANQGSEA. CDR3 loop: CSAPSGGYTGELFF. CDR3 coding DNA: TGCAGCGCGCCGTCCGGGGGCTACACCGGGGAGCTGTTTTTT.

The table lists this clonotype with a few counts. This chain connects TRBV10-3 to TRBJ2-7; D may be TRBD1 or TRBD2 (5 bases each). With 7 bases removed from V and 0 bases from J, the gap between germline ends came to 10 bases. The length of the CDR3 is 13 residues. CDR1 ENHRY and CDR2 SYGVKD come from the germline V gene. The DNA for the CDR3 is TGTGCCATCACCCCAGGGACCTCCTACGAGCAGTACTTC. Amino acids: CAITPGTSYEQYF.

This clonotype occurred a few times. The chain links TRBV5-6 to TRBJ1-4; no definite D call. Trimming took 4 bases from V and 2 from J, leaving 9 bases between them. CDR1 is SGHDT, CDR2 YYEEEE, per germline. The CDR3 extends over 14 amino acids. The CDR3 loop is CASSPRLTNEKLFF. The CDR3, as DNA: TGTGCCAGCAGCCCCCGGTTGACTAATGAAAAACTGTTTTTT.